The 25 T cell receptor beta chains below all came from one sample that was sequenced in a study of PD-L1 blockade in urothelial cancer. The time point: pretreatment peripheral blood. TCRdb keeps only in-frame clones here, not all; method: immunoSEQ multiplex PCR. The table lists fewer than 100,000 clones, around four fifths of them singletons. The material sequenced was PBMCs, taken around atezolizumab (anti-PD-L1) treatment. The origin of the receptors is a man aged 35 to 55 with urothelial cancer.

The V gene is TRBV10-2, the J gene TRBJ1-5; 9 bases line up with TRBD1. This CDR3 has 14 residues. In germline, CDR1 is WSHSY, CDR2 SAAADI. With 2 bases clipped from V and 9 bases from J, the junction kept 5 bases outside the gene matches. The CDR3 nucleotides read TGCGCCAGCAGTGAGGAGACAGGGGGAAGGCCCCAGCATTTT. Translation gives CASSEETGGRPQHF.

V and J are TRBV5-1 and TRBJ1-4; 7 bases map to TRBD1. The V gene end was trimmed by 3 bases and the J gene end by 0 bases; junction bases not matched to a gene: 5. This CDR3 is 16 amino acids long. The germline V gene has CDR1 SGHRS and CDR2 YFSETQ. The CDR3 spells CASSSTGISTNEKLFF. The CDR3 DNA reads as TGCGCCAGCAGCTCGACAGGGATCTCAACTAATGAAAAACTGTTTTTT.

The CDR3 nucleotides read TGTGCCAGCAGAAGGTGGCAGGGGGTGAACACCGGGGAGCTGTTTTTT. This gives the protein CASRRWQGVNTGELFF. The chain uses TRBV19 and TRBJ2-2, with TRBD1 matching over 7 bases. The CDR3 has 16 amino acids. The V gene's germline CDR1 is LNHDA and CDR2 SQIVND (reference sequence). Trimming at V came to 9 bases and at J to 1 base, leaving 11 bases not matched to a gene.

This clone was found a few times. The DNA for the CDR3 is TGTGCCAGCAGCGAGCAGCCGGGTTACAATGAGCAGTTCTTC. Translating it yields CASSEQPGYNEQFF. V and J are TRBV11-2 and TRBJ2-1, with D unresolved. CDR3 length equals 14 residues. Germline CDR1 and CDR2: SGHAT and FQNNGV. The germline V and J ends were trimmed by 5 bases and 4 bases, with 12 bases remaining between them. Full variable domain (missing parts from reference TRBV11-2 and TRBJ2-1): EAGVAQSPRYKIIEKRQSVAFWCNPISGHATLYWYQQILGQGPKLLIQFQNNGVVDDSQLPKDRFSAERLKGVDSTLKIQPAKLEDSAVYLCASSEQPGYNEQFFGPGTRLTVL.

The CDR3 nucleotides are TGTGCCAGCAGCGTAAACCAGGGCAGTATCTACGAGCAGTACTTC. It encodes CASSVNQGSIYEQYF. The rearrangement links TRBV9 to TRBJ2-7; tentative D call: TRBD1 (5 bases). V lost 1 base to trimming and J lost 3 bases, with 14 bases between them. Germline loops: CDR1 SGDLS, CDR2 YYNGEE. CDR3 size: 15 residues.

This clone occurred once. The chain couples TRBV28 to TRBJ2-7; D might be TRBD1 (5 bases). Germline V lookup: CDR1 MDHEN, CDR2 SYDVKM. CDR3 size: 13 residues. Trimming pared 6 bases from V and 2 bases from J, leaving 11 bases between. The CDR3 is CASSLSTAYEQYF. DNA of the CDR3: TGTGCCAGCAGCCTGTCGACAGCCTACGAGCAGTACTTC.

This clone was seen just once. J is TRBJ1-5 and V is TRBV28, with D maybe TRBD1 (6 bases). The CDR3 covers 14 residues. Trimming took 5 bases from V and 6 from J, leaving 14 bases between them. Germline V gives CDR1 MDHEN, CDR2 SYDVKM. As DNA, the CDR3 is TGTGCCAGCAGTACCCCACAGGGCATTCAGCCCCAGCATTTT. Residues: CASSTPQGIQPQHF.

This clone was recorded once. This chain uses TRBV18 with TRBJ2-1; weak D call: TRBD1 (5 bases). The length of the CDR3 is 14 residues. V was shortened by 6 bases and J by 3 bases, with 12 bases between the two germline ends. Germline V CDR1 and CDR2: KGHSH, LQKENI. The CDR3 spells CASSPPDNYNEQFF. The CDR3 DNA follows: TGTGCCAGCTCCCCCCCGGACAACTACAATGAGCAGTTCTTC.

V is TRBV15 and J is TRBJ2-5; D may be TRBD1 (5 bases). Trimming took off 0 bases at V and 3 bases at J, with 11 bases between the two ends. Germline V CDR1 and CDR2: LNHNV, YYDKDF (reference sequence). The CDR3 has 15 residues. CDR3 nucleotide sequence: TGTGCCACCAGCAGAGATGAGGCAGGGAAAGAGACCCAGTACTTC. It is translated as CATSRDEAGKETQYF.

The V and J genes are TRBV5-1 and TRBJ2-7; TRBD1 agrees at 8 bases. V dropped 7 bases and J dropped 4; count of bases not matched to a gene: 7. Germline CDR1 reads SGHRS; CDR2 reads YFSETQ. The CDR3 totals 13 residues. The CDR3 region is CASGDRGTYEQYF. CDR3 coding DNA: TGCGCCAGCGGAGACAGGGGCACTTACGAGCAGTACTTC.

This rearrangement joins TRBV11-1 to TRBJ2-5; TRBD1 might be the D (5 bases). V gave up 6 bases and J gave up 0 bases, with 14 bases separating them. This CDR3 comprises 15 residues. Germline CDR1 and CDR2: SGHAT and FQDESV (reference sequence). CDR3 nucleotide sequence: TGTGCCAGCAGTAAGACAGTCCTGGACCAAGAGACCCAGTACTTC. Amino acid sequence: CASSKTVLDQETQYF.

The DNA for the CDR3 is TGTGCCAGCAGGAGGACAGGGGGCGCTTCCTACGAGCAGTACTTC. Translated: CASRRTGGASYEQYF. This chain uses TRBV21-1 with TRBJ2-7; the tabulated D call, TRBD1, remains unverified against the DNA. TRBV21-1 is tagged as a pseudogene. The CDR3 contains 15 residues.

J is TRBJ1-2 and V is TRBV28; 8 bases are shared with TRBD1. The V segment lost 6 bases and the J segment 7 bases; nucleotides outside the gene matches: 22. The CDR3 contains 18 residues. Looked up from germline, CDR1 is MDHEN and CDR2 is SYDVKM. For the CDR3, the DNA is TGTGCCAGCAGCTCATCGGGTACGGGACAGGTCCTTATTCTTGGCTACACCTTC. It yields the protein CASSSSGTGQVLILGYTF.

This CDR3 reads CASRHTGASQPQHF. The CDR3 DNA reads as TGTGCCAGCAGGCACACAGGGGCGAGTCAGCCCCAGCATTTT. This chain joins TRBV28 and TRBJ1-5; 7 positions match TRBD1. V was pared by 6 bases and J by 6 bases, with 8 bases of the junction left unmatched. Germline assignment: CDR1 MDHEN and CDR2 SYDVKM. The CDR3 extends over 14 amino acids.

V and J are TRBV27 and TRBJ2-1, with D tentatively TRBD2 (5 bases). This CDR3 region has 13 residues. In germline, CDR1 is MNHEY, CDR2 SMNVEV (reference sequence). V was cut by 7 bases and J by 6 bases, with 13 bases left in between. CDR3 amino acids: CASTGLGPNEQFF. The CDR3 DNA sequence: TGTGCCAGCACCGGACTCGGTCCCAATGAGCAGTTCTTC.

This chain links TRBV15 with TRBJ2-1; D perhaps matches TRBD1 (6 bases). From germline, CDR1 is LNHNV and CDR2 YYDKDF (reference sequence). The CDR3 contains 13 residues. Trimming pared 5 bases from V and 8 bases from J, leaving 13 bases between. CDR3 nucleotides: TGTGCCACCAGCGGATCACAGGGATATGAGCAGTTCTTC. Translating gives CATSGSQGYEQFF. Supplemented by reference TRBV15 and TRBJ2-1, the full variable domain reads DAMVIQNPRYQVTQFGKPVTLSCSQTLNHNVMYWYQQKSSQAPKLLFHYYDKDFNNEADTPDNFQSRRPNTSFCFLDIRSPGLGDTAMYLCATSGSQGYEQFFGPGTRLTVL.

The J gene is TRBJ2-7, the V gene TRBV30; no reliable D call. Per the germline V gene, CDR1 is GTSNPN and CDR2 is SVGIG (reference sequence). Between the trimmed V and J ends, which lost 0 bases and 0 bases, there was a span of 6 bases. The CDR3 spans 13 residues. CDR3 coding DNA: TGTGCCTGGAGTGTCCACGGCTCCTACGAGCAGTACTTC. Protein product: CAWSVHGSYEQYF.

The chain carries TRBV5-1 and TRBJ2-5; 14 bases line up with TRBD2. The trim removed 7 bases at V and 1 base at J, leaving 9 bases unmatched. Germline V gene sequence: CDR1 SGHRS, CDR2 YFSETQ. This CDR3 contains 17 residues. The CDR3 loop reads CASFFRTSGRSQETQYF. The CDR3, as DNA: TGCGCCAGCTTCTTCAGGACTAGCGGGAGGAGCCAAGAGACCCAGTACTTC. The whole variable domain, remainder taken from reference TRBV5-1 and TRBJ2-5, is KAGVTQTPRYLIKTRGQQVTLSCSPISGHRSVSWYQQTPGQGLQFLFEYFSETQRNKGNFPGRFSGRQFSNSRSEMNVSTLELGDSALYLCASFFRTSGRSQETQYFGPGTRLLVL.

The rearrangement links TRBV14 to TRBJ2-7; no clear D gene. Deletions cut 0 bases from V and 6 bases from J, with 12 bases between. Germline V CDR1 and CDR2: SGHDN, FVKESK. The CDR3 covers 14 residues. CDR3 coding DNA: TGTGCCAGCAGCCAAGAGTATCCTTCTCTCGAGCAGTACTTC. Amino acids: CASSQEYPSLEQYF.

The chain has TRBV28 and TRBJ1-5; D is possibly TRBD1 (5 bases). This CDR3 is built from 13 residues. V lost 2 bases and J lost 6, with 8 bases in between. Germline V gene lookup returns CDR1 MDHEN and CDR2 SYDVKM. The CDR3 bases are TGTGCCAGCAGTTTAGGAGGGGTTCAGCCCCAGCATTTT. Amino acids: CASSLGGVQPQHF. Using reference TRBV28 and TRBJ1-5 for the parts outside the CDR3, the full variable domain is DVKVTQSSRYLVKRTGEKVFLECVQDMDHENMFWYRQDPGLGLRLIYFSYDVKMKEKGDIPEGYSVSREKKERFSLILESASTNQTSMYLCASSLGGVQPQHFGDGTRLSIL.

V gene TRBV30 combines with J gene TRBJ2-1; weak D call: TRBD2 (7 bases). Looked up from germline, CDR1 is GTSNPN and CDR2 is SVGIG (reference sequence). The CDR3 is 17 residues long. The V end lost 3 bases, the J end lost 4 bases, and 22 bases lay between the germline ends. This chain's CDR3 is CAWSRGSGDTMYNEQFF. The DNA of the CDR3 is TGTGCCTGGAGCCGGGGGAGCGGGGACACCATGTACAATGAGCAGTTCTTC.

The V call is TRBV27, the J call TRBJ1-5, with 9 bases fitting TRBD1. V shed 0 bases, J shed 3 bases, and the junction held 6 bases outside the gene matches. Germline assignment: CDR1 MNHEY and CDR2 SMNVEV (reference sequence). The CDR3 consists of 17 residues. The CDR3 DNA is TGTGCCAGCAGTTTATCCGGGACAGGGAGTTCCAATCAGCCCCAGCATTTT. Translation: CASSLSGTGSSNQPQHF.

This chain links TRBV2 with TRBJ2-1; 9 bases line up with TRBD1. CDR3 length: 15 residues. The V gene end was trimmed by 6 bases and the J gene end by 5 bases; junction bases not matched to a gene: 8. CDR1 SNHLY and CDR2 FYNNEI come from the germline V gene. CDR3: CASSVRDRVNNEQFF. Written as DNA, the CDR3 is TGTGCCAGCAGCGTCCGGGACAGGGTCAACAATGAGCAGTTCTTC.

This clone was counted ten times or more. J is TRBJ2-1 and V is TRBV19; 8 bases map to TRBD1. The CDR3 has 15 residues. J was trimmed by 4 bases and V by 6 bases; bases with no gene match: 8. Germline assignment: CDR1 LNHDA and CDR2 SQIVND (reference sequence). The CDR3 here is CASSYRDRSYNEQFF. CDR3 bases: TGTGCCAGTAGCTACCGGGACAGGAGTTACAATGAGCAGTTCTTC.

This chain joins TRBV6-1 and TRBJ2-2; TRBD2 might be the D (6 bases). The CDR3 totals 16 residues. V was shortened by 2 bases and J by 4 bases, with 14 bases between the two germline ends. Germline lookup yields CDR1 MNHNS and CDR2 SASEGT. The CDR3 is CASSEPLEGGTGELFF. CDR3 bases: TGTGCCAGCAGTGAACCACTGGAGGGTGGCACCGGGGAGCTGTTTTTT.